Following are 21 T cell receptor beta chains from one sample sequenced in a study of blood T cell repertoires in COVID-19 (dated by TCRdb to 2018 to 2021). To prepare the library, the immunoSEQ multiplex PCR assay was applied. This immuneACCESS table, as held by TCRdb, lists in-frame sequences with V and J called but not all clones. Of the missing ones, under half trace to an unresolved V gene in checked studies; the others have no known cause. The sample table records 250,000 or so clones; about nine tenths of these occur just once. Together, the top ten hold less than 3% of the sample. The sample consisted of peripheral blood. These receptors were collected from a young woman with active or convalescent COVID-19.

The chain joins TRBV23-1 to TRBJ1-5, with D possibly TRBD1 on 6 matching bases. TRBV23-1 is known as an ORF, though its function is uncertain. V lost 11 bases, J lost 0 bases, and 23 bases lay in between. This CDR3 contains 17 residues. Written as DNA, the CDR3 is TGCGCCCCCCGACCACCCGGGACACCTTTTAGCAATCAGCCCCAGCATTTT. This gives the protein CAPRPPGTPFSNQPQHF.

The V and J genes are TRBV28 and TRBJ2-1, with TRBD1 identical over 12 bases. V lost 5 bases and J lost 8; bases outside the gene matches: 7. The CDR3 runs to 15 residues. From germline, CDR1 is MDHEN and CDR2 SYDVKM. The CDR3 reads CASSASGQGAHEQFF. CDR3 DNA sequence: TGTGCCAGCAGTGCCTCGGGACAGGGGGCCCATGAGCAGTTCTTC. Based on the CDR3 plus reference TRBV28 and TRBJ2-1, the full variable domain is DVKVTQSSRYLVKRTGEKVFLECVQDMDHENMFWYRQDPGLGLRLIYFSYDVKMKEKGDIPEGYSVSREKKERFSLILESASTNQTSMYLCASSASGQGAHEQFFGPGTRLTVL.

This clone came up once. The chain carries TRBV19 and TRBJ1-2, with D possibly TRBD1 on 6 matching bases. The germline V gene has CDR1 LNHDA and CDR2 SQIVND (reference sequence). The V and J ends lost 4 bases and 4 bases respectively, with 13 bases between them. The CDR3 totals 14 residues. The CDR3 nucleotides are TGTGCCAGTAGTAACACAGGGCTACTCTATGGCTACACCTTC. It specifies CASSNTGLLYGYTF.

The J gene is TRBJ1-4, the V gene TRBV18; no reliable D call. In germline, CDR1 is KGHSH, CDR2 LQKENI. Trimming took 3 bases from V and 6 from J, leaving 17 bases between them. This CDR3 is 16 amino acids long. CDR3 protein: CASSPRGGGTDEKLFF. The CDR3, as DNA: TGTGCCAGCTCACCGCGGGGAGGAGGAACGGATGAAAAACTGTTTTTT.

The chain has TRBV7-2 and TRBJ1-5; D remains unclear. Trimming removed 2 bases at V and 9 bases at J, with 8 bases between. Germline CDR1 SGHTA, CDR2 FQGNSA. The CDR3 is made up of 12 amino acids. The CDR3 here is CASSLPGRPQHF. CDR3 nucleotides: TGTGCCAGCAGCTTACCTGGGCGGCCCCAGCATTTT.

The chain has TRBV3-1 (or the pseudogene TRBV3-2) and TRBJ1-2; 8 bases fit TRBD1. Germline CDR1 and CDR2: LGHDT and YNNKEL (reference sequence). The CDR3 loop spans 15 amino acids. Trimming at V came to 2 bases and at J to 2 bases, leaving 4 bases not matched to a gene. The CDR3 protein is CASSQQGALNYGYTF. DNA for the CDR3: TGTGCCAGCAGCCAACAGGGGGCTTTGAACTATGGCTACACCTTC.

The rearrangement uses TRBV6-6 and TRBJ1-2; the D is unclear. The germline CDR1 and CDR2 sequences are MNHNY and SVGAGI (reference sequence). This CDR3 contains 14 residues. V was pared by 8 bases and J by 4 bases, with 17 bases between. CDR3 in amino acids: CASHLRSNGYGYTF. In nucleotides, the CDR3 is TGTGCCAGCCATCTCCGGTCAAATGGCTATGGCTACACCTTC.

The chain combines TRBV5-4 with TRBJ2-7; no clear D. Trimming left V 4 bases short and J 1 base short, with 15 bases between. Germline V CDR1 and CDR2: SGHNT, YYREEE (reference sequence). The CDR3 has 15 amino acids. The CDR3 coding sequence is TGTGCCAGCAGCCTAGAGCTAGTAAATTCCTACGAGCAGTACTTC. Amino acids: CASSLELVNSYEQYF. Variable domain in full (rest from reference TRBV5-4 and TRBJ2-7): ETGVTQSPTHLIKTRGQQVTLRCSSQSGHNTVSWYQQALGQGPQFIFQYYREEENGRGNFPPRFSGLQFPNYSSELNVNALELDDSALYLCASSLELVNSYEQYFGPGTRLTVT.

This rearrangement joins TRBV11-2 to TRBJ2-7; 10 bases match TRBD2. V shed 8 bases and J 2 bases; nucleotides not matched to a gene: 9. The CDR3 consists of 15 residues. Germline V gene lookup returns CDR1 SGHAT and CDR2 FQNNGV. The CDR3 loop reads CASRSRTSGAYEQYF. CDR3 DNA sequence: TGTGCCAGCCGTTCTAGGACTAGCGGAGCCTACGAGCAGTACTTC.

The CDR3 sequence is CASTQDVYQPQHF. CDR3 sequence (DNA): TGTGCCAGCACCCAGGATGTCTATCAGCCCCAGCATTTT. This chain uses TRBV12-3 or TRBV12-4 with TRBJ1-5, with no clear D. Trimming took 7 bases from V and 5 from J, leaving 12 bases between them. The CDR3 is made up of 13 amino acids.

The J gene is TRBJ1-2, the V gene TRBV19; a weak D match, TRBD1 (5 bases). CDR1 LNHDA and CDR2 SQIVND come from the germline V gene (reference sequence). The CDR3 contains 12 residues. Between the trimmed V and J ends, which lost 3 bases and 10 bases, there was a span of 12 bases. The CDR3 DNA reads TGTGCCAGTAGTATCCGACAGCGCGACTACACCTTC. Protein: CASSIRQRDYTF.

This clone appeared a single time. The CDR3 region has the DNA TGTGCCAGCAGTTTATATCAGGGTTCCTATGGCTACACCTTC. Protein: CASSLYQGSYGYTF. V and J are TRBV27 and TRBJ1-2; D might be TRBD1 (5 bases). The CDR3 runs 14 residues. V shed 1 base and J shed 4 bases, with 10 bases lying between them. Per the germline V gene, CDR1 is MNHEY and CDR2 is SMNVEV (reference sequence).

This clone was observed a handful of times. This rearrangement joins TRBV29-1 to TRBJ1-1; the D gene is possibly TRBD1 (5 bases). There are 13 residues in the CDR3. V gave up 4 bases and J gave up 1 base, with 10 bases separating them. Germline V gives CDR1 SQVTM, CDR2 ANQGSEA. The DNA for the CDR3 is TGCAGCGTTGCAAGACAGTCGAACACTGAAGCTTTCTTT. Residues: CSVARQSNTEAFF.

The chain links TRBV14 to TRBJ2-1, with 9 bases identical to TRBD1. V was clipped by 6 bases and J by 2 bases; unmatched bases: 5. The CDR3 totals 15 residues. Per the germline V gene, CDR1 is SGHDN and CDR2 is FVKESK. CDR3 in amino acids: CASSRDREAYNEQFF. The CDR3 DNA is TGTGCCAGCAGTCGGGACAGGGAGGCCTACAATGAGCAGTTCTTC.

This clone was seen just once. The chain joins TRBV5-4 to TRBJ2-3, with no clear D. Between the trimmed V and J ends, which lost 4 bases and 3 bases, there was a span of 6 bases. The CDR3 consists of 12 residues. Germline CDR1 and CDR2: SGHNT and YYREEE (reference sequence). The CDR3, as DNA: TGTGCCAGCAGCCTTACAACAGATACGCAGTATTTT. Encoded protein: CASSLTTDTQYF.

The chain uses TRBV29-1 and TRBJ2-7, with 8 bases identical to TRBD1. CDR1 and CDR2 (germline): SQVTM, ANQGSEA. After removal of 6 bases from V and 3 bases from J, the junction contained 13 bases not matched to a gene. This CDR3 contains 15 residues. CDR3 region: CSVGIRQGTHYEQYF. The CDR3 coding sequence is TGCAGCGTAGGCATTAGACAGGGGACCCACTACGAGCAGTACTTC.

V gene TRBV19 combines with J gene TRBJ1-4; D is unresolved. The CDR3 covers 16 residues. The germline V gene encodes CDR1 LNHDA and CDR2 SQIVND (reference sequence). Trimming removed 6 bases at V and 8 bases at J, with 22 bases between. CDR3 in DNA: TGTGCCAGTAGCACCACACCGGCGGTCGAGAACGAAAAACTGTTTTTT. It specifies CASSTTPAVENEKLFF.

This chain uses TRBV5-6 with TRBJ1-1; TRBD1 is a possible D gene (5 bases). The CDR3 is made up of 15 amino acids. Trimming cost V 1 base and J 5 bases, with 15 bases left between them. Germline-derived CDR1 and CDR2 are SGHDT and YYEEEE. CDR3 in DNA: TGTGCCAGCAGCTTGCAAGCGGGGGGAGGGACTGAAGCTTTCTTT. Translated: CASSLQAGGGTEAFF.

The chain is built from TRBV10-3 and TRBJ1-2; D may be TRBD1 (6 bases). Germline V lookup: CDR1 ENHRY, CDR2 SYGVKD. There are 16 residues in the CDR3. V was clipped by 10 bases and J by 7 bases, with 28 bases between them. In nucleotides, the CDR3 is TGTGCCACCACCACTACTAAAGACGGGACATCCACTGGCTACACCTTC. Translation gives CATTTTKDGTSTGYTF.

This rearrangement joins TRBV6-5 to TRBJ2-7; no definite D call. Trimming took 0 bases from V and 0 from J, leaving 12 bases between them. The CDR3 consists of 16 residues. Germline lookup yields CDR1 MNHEY and CDR2 SVGAGI. The CDR3 sequence is CASSYSRGIISYEQYF. DNA of the CDR3: TGTGCCAGCAGTTACTCCCGAGGCATCATCTCCTACGAGCAGTACTTC.

J is TRBJ1-4 and V is TRBV28, with D perhaps TRBD1 (5 bases). Per germline, CDR1 MDHEN and CDR2 SYDVKM. Trimming left V 10 bases short and J 4 bases short, with 10 bases between. This CDR3 is built from 12 residues. CDR3 bases: TGTGCCACGACCAGGGTTAATGAAAAACTGTTTTTT. Translated: CATTRVNEKLFF.